This T cell receptor (beta chain) was captured by sequencing in a study of shared clonotypes between healthy human individuals. Study overall: Each donor's CD8 memory used one plate, CD8 naive two, each CD4 subset three.

Points from the study as a whole: Sequencing of the sorted subsets was shown by rarefaction to be incomplete despite large depth.

Concerning this clone itself: Its specificity is unknown. Relative to the germline gene, one junction end is altered; a read error may explain this.

Assay used: immunoSEQ multiplex PCR; TCRdb lists only in-frame clones, some missing. Of roughly 1 million clones listed, 60% to 80% are singletons. This CDR3 region has 12 residues. The germline V gene has CDR1 SGHDT and CDR2 YYEEEE. Material: memory CD4+ T cells sorted from blood. Noted subset: CD45RA-negative fraction. The rearrangement uses TRBV5-6 and TRBJ2-7; D possibly corresponds to TRBD2 (5 bases). This clonotype was obtained from a young man in good health. The CDR3 sequence: CASSRLNGAVDF. In DNA, the CDR3 is TGTGCCAGCAGCCGATTAAATGGAGCGGTTGACTTC.